This T cell receptor beta chain was profiled in a study of T cell repertoires in cytomegalovirus infection. Study background: Signatures in public TCR beta sequences pointed to both CMV infection and matching HLA type.

This clonotype has a handful of counts. Its cognate antigen is unknown. General study findings and limits: HLA-C-restricted CMV clonotypes gave the most frequent clonotype in two of eight donors. Cumulative frequency (of public TCR beta family members) identified carriers of CMV plus the relevant HLA.

TCRdb reanalysed the reads using MiXCR and keeps one entry per CDR3 protein. This table has approximately 750,000 distinct CDR3 sequences, 35% appearing once. Source material: PBMCs. The origin of this receptor is a human donor in good health (CMV status not recorded). Some clones in this sample may be carry-over from other donors' samples.

This CDR3 is CASSLSGGRGGPAEAFF. The CDR3 coding sequence is TGTGCCAGCAGTTTATCGGGGGGACGTGGGGGACCGGCTGAAGCTTTCTTT. The rearrangement uses TRBV27 and TRBJ1-1; tentative D call: TRBD1 (5 bases). Germline loops: CDR1 MNHEY, CDR2 SMNVEV (reference sequence). This CDR3 has 17 residues. The V gene lost 0 bases and the J gene lost 6 bases, with 20 bases spanning the gap.